Listed below are T cell receptor beta chains from one sample, sequenced in a study of blood T cells in healthy people across ages. In TCRdb, the 5' RACE reads were re-called with MiXCR into one record per CDR3 protein. The repertoire holds more than 1 million distinct CDR3 sequences, with over 35% as singletons. Sequenced material: blood. These receptor sequences come from a woman aged 60-70 years in good health. Both conserved end residues are part of each CDR3. The order of the fields is V gene, J gene, clone size, D gene, CDR3 protein, CDR3 DNA. The D gene is left open where the match is weak. Not every row has a clone size; where given, it reads once, few, many or a size class.

>TRBV13|TRBJ2-1|once|TRBD2
CASSLRIGTSGYNEQFF
TGTGCCAGCAGCTTACGGATCGGGACTAGCGGATACAATGAGCAGTTCTTC
>TRBV20-1|TRBJ2-7|.|TRBD2
CSARYPGGPYEQYF
TGCAGTGCTAGATACCCGGGGGGACCCTACGAGCAGTACTTC
>TRBV20-1|TRBJ2-3|.|.
CSAPPALSTDTQYF
TGCAGTGCTCCCCCCGCTTTGAGCACAGATACGCAGTATTTT
>TRBV29-1|TRBJ2-7|many|.
CSVLGMSYEQYF
TGCAGCGTTCTAGGGATGTCTTACGAGCAGTACTTC
>TRBV3-1|TRBJ2-1|many|.
CASSQVRNEQFF
TGTGCCAGCAGCCAAGTACGGAATGAGCAGTTCTTC
>TRBV29-1|TRBJ1-2|many|.
CSVDGLSNYGYTF
TGCAGCGTTGATGGGTTGAGTAACTATGGCTACACCTTC
>TRBV6-6|TRBJ2-7|.|TRBD1
CASSSDRAEQYF
TGTGCCAGCAGTTCCGACAGGGCCGAGCAGTACTTC
>TRBV6-6|TRBJ2-5|.|TRBD1
CASSYLGQQETQYF
TGTGCCAGCAGTTACTTGGGACAGCAAGAGACCCAGTACTTC
>TRBV5-4|TRBJ2-4|once|.
CASSPQTEHLRNIQYF
TGTGCCAGCAGCCCACAGACAGAACACTTACGAAACATTCAGTACTTC
>TRBV20-1|TRBJ2-7|.|.
CSARAFRGEGASYEQYF
TGCAGTGCTAGAGCCTTCCGGGGGGAGGGGGCCTCCTACGAGCAGTACTTC
>TRBV27|TRBJ2-7|few|TRBD2
CASREGTVTLYEQYF
TGTGCCTCCCGGGAGGGGACGGTTACCCTTTACGAGCAGTACTTC